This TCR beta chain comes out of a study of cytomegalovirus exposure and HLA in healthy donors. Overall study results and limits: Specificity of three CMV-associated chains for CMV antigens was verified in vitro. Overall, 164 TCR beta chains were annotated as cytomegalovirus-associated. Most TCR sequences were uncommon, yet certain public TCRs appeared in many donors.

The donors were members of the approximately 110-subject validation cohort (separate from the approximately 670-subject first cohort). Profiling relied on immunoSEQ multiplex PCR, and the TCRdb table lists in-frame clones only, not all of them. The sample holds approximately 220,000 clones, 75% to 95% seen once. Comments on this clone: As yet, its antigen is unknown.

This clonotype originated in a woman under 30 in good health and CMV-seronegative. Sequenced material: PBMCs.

CDR3 protein: CASSLYRRDGNQPQHF. CDR3 nucleotide sequence: TGTGCCAGCAGTTTATATCGCAGGGATGGCAATCAGCCCCAGCATTTT. The chain carries TRBV28 and TRBJ1-5, with a tentative D call TRBD1 (5 bases). V shed 1 base and J shed 2 bases, with 12 bases lying between them. Germline-derived CDR1 and CDR2 are MDHEN and SYDVKM. This CDR3 is built from 16 residues.